This TCR beta chain emerged from a study of identifying expanded T cells in peripheral blood. No infections or other immune events were documented during collection. With regard to this clone: Its antigen is undetermined.

Germline-derived CDR1 and CDR2 are SGHRS and YFSETQ. The CDR3 is 16 residues long. The J segment lost 2 bases and the V segment lost 4 bases, leaving 7 bases of the junction unmatched. Findings and caveats of the study: Technical replicates showed about 1.2 changed clones; two weeks approximately 16; four weeks 19.

TCRdb keeps only in-frame clones here, not all; method: immunoSEQ multiplex PCR. Of about 91,000 clones in the sample, about nine tenths were seen once. The chain links TRBV5-1 to TRBJ2-7; TRBD2 aligns across 12 bases. The sequencing input was blood. The clonotype was recovered from a person between 18 and 70 years old in good health. The CDR3 is CASSVIGLAGPYEQYF. The CDR3 nucleotides read TGCGCCAGCAGCGTCATTGGACTAGCGGGGCCCTACGAGCAGTACTTC.